What follows are 26 T cell receptor beta chains derived from one specimen sequenced in a study of T-cell reconstitution after alpha-beta-depleted transplantation in children. Preparation of the TCRbeta library was carried out with unique molecular identifiers. TCRdb reprocessed the PCR reads with MiXCR, giving one entry per CDR3 protein. This sample has 900,000 or so distinct CDR3 sequences, with approximately 15% found just once. Sample: PBMCs, mostly from graft donor cells, taken 360 days after TCRalphabeta/CD19-depleted stem cell transplant. The receptors come from a male patient younger than 18 who had a stem cell transplant for acute lymphoblastic leukemia, so the T cells may come from the graft donor.

The V call is TRBV12-3 or TRBV12-4, the J call TRBJ2-3; the match to TRBD2 covers 14 bases. The CDR3 contains 17 residues. V shed 6 bases, J shed 6 bases, and the junction held 11 bases outside the gene matches. The CDR3 is CASSPRGLAGVSDTQYF. The CDR3 region has the DNA TGTGCCAGCAGCCCGCGGGGACTAGCGGGAGTTTCGGATACGCAGTATTTT.

This clonotype has more than one count but fewer than ten. This chain joins TRBV3-1 and TRBJ2-1; 8 bases agree with TRBD2. The CDR3 runs to 12 residues. Unmatched junction bases numbered 6, after V lost 4 bases and J lost 13 bases. The V gene's germline CDR1 is LGHDT and CDR2 YNNKEL (reference sequence). The CDR3 loop is CASSLRTSGQFF. The CDR3 nucleotides read TGTGCCAGCAGCCTCCGTACTAGCGGACAGTTCTTC.

This clonotype turned up a few times. The J gene is TRBJ2-7, the V gene TRBV4-1; 8 positions agree with TRBD2. Germline V gives CDR1 MGHRA, CDR2 YSYEKL. The length of the CDR3 is 16 residues. V was pared by 3 bases and J by 7 bases, with 14 bases of the junction left unmatched. CDR3 nucleotides: TGCGCCAGCAGCCATCTCACCCGGACTAGCCCAGCGGAGCAGTACTTC. Its protein is CASSHLTRTSPAEQYF.

This clonotype was counted many times. In DNA, the CDR3 is TGTGCCAGCAGTTTATACATAGGGAGCACAGATACGCAGTATTTT. It specifies CASSLYIGSTDTQYF. The chain couples TRBV27 to TRBJ2-3; D not certain. Deletions cut 1 base from V and 0 bases from J, with 8 bases between. The germline V gene encodes CDR1 MNHEY and CDR2 SMNVEV (reference sequence). The CDR3 is 15 residues long.

J is TRBJ2-1 and V is TRBV7-8; tentatively, D is TRBD2 (6 bases). CDR3 size: 17 residues. Germline V gene lookup returns CDR1 SGHVS and CDR2 FQNEAQ. Trimming removed 1 base at V and 4 bases at J, with 17 bases between. In nucleotides, the CDR3 is TGTGCCAGCAGCTTAGGGATCAGGCGGGACCTGTACAATGAGCAGTTCTTC. As protein: CASSLGIRRDLYNEQFF.

The table lists this clonotype with many counts. This chain uses TRBV12-3 or TRBV12-4 with TRBJ1-4; a weak D match, TRBD1 (5 bases). V was shortened by 5 bases and J by 6 bases, with 16 bases between the two germline ends. The CDR3 runs 15 residues. CDR3 in DNA: TGTGCCAGCAGTCGCGGCGGGGGGTGGGATGAAAAACTGTTTTTT. Its protein product is CASSRGGGWDEKLFF.

The CDR3 loop reads CSARWSAYEQYF. In DNA form, the CDR3 reads TGCAGTGCTAGATGGTCCGCCTACGAGCAGTACTTC. The chain employs TRBV20-1 and TRBJ2-7, with D hard to call. From germline, CDR1 is DFQATT and CDR2 SNEGSKA (reference sequence). With 2 bases removed from V and 2 bases from J, the gap between germline ends came to 7 bases. This CDR3 comprises 12 residues.

This clonotype was detected only a few times. The J gene is TRBJ2-7, the V gene TRBV5-1; maybe TRBD2 (6 bases). From germline, CDR1 is SGHRS and CDR2 YFSETQ. The CDR3 consists of 14 residues. V was clipped by 0 bases and J by 5 bases, with 12 bases between them. The CDR3 coding sequence is TGCGCCAGCAGCTTGGTGGGGGGTGTTAACGAGCAGTACTTC. Its protein product is CASSLVGGVNEQYF.

The chain joins TRBV12-3 or TRBV12-4 to TRBJ2-1; 9 bases map to TRBD1. The ends lost 6 bases at V and 2 bases at J; junction bases unmatched: 20. The CDR3 contains 20 residues. CDR3 loop: CASRGRTGDATESTYNEQFF. The CDR3 bases are TGTGCCAGCAGGGGAAGGACAGGGGACGCCACGGAAAGCACCTACAATGAGCAGTTCTTC.

The chain employs TRBV4-2 and TRBJ2-3, with D maybe TRBD2 (5 bases). The CDR3 is 15 residues long. Germline V gene lookup returns CDR1 LGHNA and CDR2 YNFKEQ. V was clipped by 4 bases and J by 1 base, with 12 bases between them. The CDR3 DNA sequence: TGTGCCAGCAGCCGAATCTCGGAGGGCACAGATACGCAGTATTTT. Residues: CASSRISEGTDTQYF.

This clonotype was seen more than once but under ten times. The chain joins TRBV5-5 to TRBJ1-1; TRBD1 aligns across 10 bases. The CDR3 consists of 14 residues. Trimming at V came to 5 bases and at J to 4 bases, leaving 5 bases not matched to a gene. The germline CDR1 and CDR2 sequences are SGHKS and YYEKEE (reference sequence). CDR3 in DNA: TGTGCCAGCAGGATTGGACAGGGGGGCACTGAAGCTTTCTTT. Translated, it gives CASRIGQGGTEAFF.

The chain couples TRBV27 to TRBJ1-4; D gene ambiguous. In germline, CDR1 is MNHEY, CDR2 SMNVEV (reference sequence). Trimming shortened V by 2 bases and J by 10 bases, and 8 bases separated the two germline ends. The CDR3 consists of 12 residues. CDR3 residues: CASSLGSGKLFF. In DNA form, the CDR3 reads TGTGCCAGCAGTTTAGGGTCGGGAAAACTGTTTTTT. Full variable domain (rest looked up from reference TRBV27 and TRBJ1-4): EAQVTQNPRYLITVTGKKLTVTCSQNMNHEYMSWYRQDPGLGLRQIYYSMNVEVTDKGDVPEGYKVSRKEKRNFPLILESPSPNQTSLYFCASSLGSGKLFFGSGTQLSVL.

The CDR3 here is CAPSPGQGAYEQFF. The CDR3 coding sequence is TGTGCCCCTTCCCCCGGACAGGGGGCCTATGAGCAGTTCTTC. The chain has TRBV24-1 and TRBJ2-1, with 11 bases aligning to TRBD1. V dropped 12 bases and J dropped 8; count of bases not matched to a gene: 11. CDR1 KGHDR and CDR2 SFDVKD come from the germline V gene. There are 14 residues in the CDR3.

This clonotype was recorded a few times. The genes are TRBV4-1 and TRBJ2-1; 12 bases map to TRBD2. The germline V gene encodes CDR1 MGHRA and CDR2 YSYEKL. The CDR3 is 19 residues long. Germline trimming cut 1 base from V and 7 bases from J; bases unmatched to any gene: 14. The CDR3 reads CASSQVGLAGGPFNNEQFF. In nucleotides, the CDR3 is TGCGCCAGCAGCCAAGTGGGTCTAGCGGGAGGGCCCTTTAATAATGAGCAGTTCTTC.

This clonotype has a handful of counts. The rearrangement uses TRBV7-9 and TRBJ2-1, with TRBD2 matching 8 bases. The CDR3 covers 16 residues. V lost 5 bases to trimming and J lost 3 bases; unmatched junction nucleotides: 9. Germline CDR1 and CDR2: SEHNR and FQNEAQ (reference sequence). The CDR3 spells CASSPRGSGVYNEQFF. The DNA for the CDR3 is TGTGCCAGCAGCCCCCGGGGTAGCGGGGTCTACAATGAGCAGTTCTTC.

This clonotype has a handful of counts. The rearrangement uses TRBV20-1 and TRBJ2-1; D is ambiguous. V lost 5 bases, J lost 0 bases, and 11 bases lay in between. CDR3 length equals 14 residues. Germline CDR1 DFQATT, CDR2 SNEGSKA (reference sequence). The CDR3 reads CSALATSSYNEQFF. CDR3 DNA sequence: TGCAGTGCTCTGGCGACAAGCTCCTACAATGAGCAGTTCTTC.

This clonotype was detected a few times. The V call is TRBV10-3, the J call TRBJ2-1, with 10 bases identical to TRBD2. The CDR3 length is 19 residues. The germline V gene has CDR1 ENHRY and CDR2 SYGVKD. Trimming at V came to 2 bases and at J to 3 bases, leaving 13 bases not matched to a gene. The CDR3 nucleotides read TGTGCCATCAGTGAGAAAAGAGCTATACTAGCGGGGATCTACAATGAGCAGTTCTTC. The encoded protein is CAISEKRAILAGIYNEQFF.

This clonotype was seen only a few times. This sequence joins TRBV9 and TRBJ1-3; D call uncertain. CDR1 is SGDLS, CDR2 YYNGEE, per germline. V was clipped by 2 bases and J by 0 bases, with 6 bases between them. This CDR3 contains 14 residues. CDR3 in amino acids: CASSVSSSGNTIYF. Here the CDR3 DNA reads TGTGCCAGCAGCGTTTCCAGCTCTGGAAACACCATATATTTT.

The chain has TRBV27 and TRBJ2-7; 11 bases are a match to TRBD2. Germline V gives CDR1 MNHEY, CDR2 SMNVEV (reference sequence). This CDR3 is built from 15 residues. The V segment lost 4 bases and the J segment 2 bases; nucleotides outside the gene matches: 4. Here the CDR3 DNA reads TGTGCCAGCAGTTGGGGACTAGCGGCTACCTACGAGCAGTACTTC. Its protein is CASSWGLAATYEQYF.

This chain connects TRBV13 to TRBJ2-7, with D maybe TRBD2 (6 bases). CDR1 is PRHDT and CDR2 is FYEKMQ in the germline V gene (reference sequence). Deletions cut 2 bases from V and 1 base from J, with 21 bases between. There are 18 residues in the CDR3. CDR3 sequence: CASSLIRGLERLSYEQYF. In DNA, the CDR3 is TGTGCCAGCAGCTTAATACGGGGACTCGAGCGCCTATCCTACGAGCAGTACTTC.

The genes are TRBV6-5 and TRBJ2-3; maybe TRBD2 (6 bases). CDR1 is MNHEY and CDR2 is SVGAGI in the germline V gene. With 4 bases removed from V and 6 bases from J, the gap between germline ends came to 14 bases. CDR3 length equals 14 residues. The CDR3 DNA reads as TGTGCCAGCAGTTTGCAGGAGGGCATTGATACGCAGTATTTT. The encoded protein is CASSLQEGIDTQYF.

CDR3 residues: CASSSPGEQYF. For the CDR3, the DNA is TGTGCCAGCAGCTCTCCGGGAGAGCAGTACTTC. The rearrangement links TRBV7-9 to TRBJ2-7, with D possibly matching TRBD2 (5 bases). The V gene lost 4 bases and the J gene lost 7 bases, with 8 bases spanning the gap. CDR1 and CDR2 (germline): SEHNR, FQNEAQ (reference sequence). This CDR3 region has 11 residues.

This clonotype was seen more than once but under ten times. This chain links TRBV10-1 with TRBJ2-7; D is tentatively TRBD1 or TRBD2 (5 bases each). This CDR3 is built from 14 residues. CDR1 and CDR2 from the germline V gene are WNHNN and SYGVQD (reference sequence). The V gene lost 5 bases and the J gene lost 5 bases, with 16 bases spanning the gap. CDR3 sequence reads: CASSNGAIYDEQYF. The CDR3 DNA reads as TGCGCCAGCAGTAACGGGGCCATCTACGACGAGCAGTACTTC.

This clonotype was seen a few times. V is TRBV5-1 and J is TRBJ2-7, with TRBD2 matching over 13 bases. The germline V gene encodes CDR1 SGHRS and CDR2 YFSETQ. Unmatched junction bases numbered 16, after V lost 1 base and J lost 3 bases. This CDR3 spans 20 amino acids. The CDR3 loop reads CASSLKVQGTSGTLRYEQYF. The DNA of the CDR3 is TGCGCCAGCAGCTTGAAGGTCCAGGGGACTAGCGGGACACTTCGCTACGAGCAGTACTTC.

This chain links TRBV24-1 with TRBJ2-1, with TRBD2 as a possible D gene (6 bases). Trimming took 3 bases from V and 3 from J, leaving 8 bases between them. Germline V gene lookup returns CDR1 KGHDR and CDR2 SFDVKD. The CDR3 length is 14 residues. CDR3 residues: CATSDTDYYNEQFF. The CDR3 region has the DNA TGTGCCACCAGTGATACGGACTACTACAATGAGCAGTTCTTC.

This clonotype appeared a few times. The rearrangement uses TRBV15 and TRBJ2-7; D not certain. CDR3 size: 15 residues. Trimming took 3 bases from V and 3 from J, leaving 15 bases between them. Germline-derived CDR1 and CDR2 are LNHNV and YYDKDF (reference sequence). CDR3 coding DNA: TGTGCCACCAGCAGTGAGAGGTCTACCTTCTACGAGCAGTACTTC. It specifies CATSSERSTFYEQYF.